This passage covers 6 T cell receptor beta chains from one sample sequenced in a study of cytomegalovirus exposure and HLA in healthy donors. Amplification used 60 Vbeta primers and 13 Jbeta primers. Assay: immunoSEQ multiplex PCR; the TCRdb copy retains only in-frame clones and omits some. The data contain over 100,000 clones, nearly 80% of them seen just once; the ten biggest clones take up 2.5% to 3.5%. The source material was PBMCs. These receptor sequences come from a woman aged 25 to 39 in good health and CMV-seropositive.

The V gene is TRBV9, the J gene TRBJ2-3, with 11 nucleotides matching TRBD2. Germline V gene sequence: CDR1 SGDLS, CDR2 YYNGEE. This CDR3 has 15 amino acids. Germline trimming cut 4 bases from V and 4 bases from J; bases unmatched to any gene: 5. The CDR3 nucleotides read TGTGCCAGCAGCACTCTAGCGGGGGGTCCAGATACGCAGTATTTT. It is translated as CASSTLAGGPDTQYF.

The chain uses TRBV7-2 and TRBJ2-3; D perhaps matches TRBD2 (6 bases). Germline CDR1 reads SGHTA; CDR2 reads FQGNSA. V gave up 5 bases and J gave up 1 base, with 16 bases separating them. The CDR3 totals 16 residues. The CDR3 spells CASSPRRGAGTDTQYF. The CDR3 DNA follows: TGTGCCAGCAGCCCGCGGAGGGGCGCGGGCACAGATACGCAGTATTTT.

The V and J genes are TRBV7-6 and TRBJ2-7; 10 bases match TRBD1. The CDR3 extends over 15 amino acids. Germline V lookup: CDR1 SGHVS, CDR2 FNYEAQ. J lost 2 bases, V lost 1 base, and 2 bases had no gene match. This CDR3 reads CASSLGDRGPYEQYF. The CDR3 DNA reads TGTGCCAGCAGCTTAGGGGACAGGGGTCCCTACGAGCAGTACTTC. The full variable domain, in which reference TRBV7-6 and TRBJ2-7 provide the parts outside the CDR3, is GAGVSQSPRYKVTKRGQDVALRCDPISGHVSLYWYRQALGQGPEFLTYFNYEAQQDKSGLPNDRFSAERPEGSISTLTIQRTEQRDSAMYRCASSLGDRGPYEQYFGPGTRLTVT.

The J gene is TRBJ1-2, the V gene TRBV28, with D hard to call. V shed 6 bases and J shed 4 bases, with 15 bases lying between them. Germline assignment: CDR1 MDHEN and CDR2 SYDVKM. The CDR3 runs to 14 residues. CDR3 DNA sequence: TGTGCCAGCAGGCCCCCCGAGGAGGCCTATGGCTACACCTTC. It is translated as CASRPPEEAYGYTF.

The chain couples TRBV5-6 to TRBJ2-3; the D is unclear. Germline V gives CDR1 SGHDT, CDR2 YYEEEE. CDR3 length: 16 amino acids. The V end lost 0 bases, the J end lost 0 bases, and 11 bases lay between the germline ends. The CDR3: CASSLDSSWSTDTQYF. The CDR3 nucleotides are TGTGCCAGCAGCTTGGATAGCTCTTGGAGCACAGATACGCAGTATTTT. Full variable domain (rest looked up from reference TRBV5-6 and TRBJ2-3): DAGVTQSPTHLIKTRGQQVTLRCSPKSGHDTVSWYQQALGQGPQFIFQYYEEEERQRGNFPDRFSGHQFPNYSSELNVNALLLGDSALYLCASSLDSSWSTDTQYFGPGTRLTVL.

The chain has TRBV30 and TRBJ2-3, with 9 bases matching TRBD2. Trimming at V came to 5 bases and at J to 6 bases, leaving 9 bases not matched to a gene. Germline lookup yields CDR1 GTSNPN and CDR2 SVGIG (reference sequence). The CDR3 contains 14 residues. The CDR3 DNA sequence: TGTGCCTGGTCGTGGGGACTAGCTGGTGATACGCAGTATTTT. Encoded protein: CAWSWGLAGDTQYF.